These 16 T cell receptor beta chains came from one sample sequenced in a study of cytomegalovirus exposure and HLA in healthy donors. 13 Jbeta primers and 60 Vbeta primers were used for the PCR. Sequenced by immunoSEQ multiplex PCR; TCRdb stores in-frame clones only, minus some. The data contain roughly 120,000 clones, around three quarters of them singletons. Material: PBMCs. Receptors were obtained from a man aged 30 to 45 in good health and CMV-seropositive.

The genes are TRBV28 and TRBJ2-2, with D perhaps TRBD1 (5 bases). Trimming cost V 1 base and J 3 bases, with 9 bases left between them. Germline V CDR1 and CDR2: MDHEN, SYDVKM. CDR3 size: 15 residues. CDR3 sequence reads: CASSLLGRHTGELFF. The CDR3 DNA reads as TGTGCCAGCAGTTTATTGGGGCGGCACACCGGGGAGCTGTTTTTT. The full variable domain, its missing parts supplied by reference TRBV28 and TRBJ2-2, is DVKVTQSSRYLVKRTGEKVFLECVQDMDHENMFWYRQDPGLGLRLIYFSYDVKMKEKGDIPEGYSVSREKKERFSLILESASTNQTSMYLCASSLLGRHTGELFFGEGSRLTVL.

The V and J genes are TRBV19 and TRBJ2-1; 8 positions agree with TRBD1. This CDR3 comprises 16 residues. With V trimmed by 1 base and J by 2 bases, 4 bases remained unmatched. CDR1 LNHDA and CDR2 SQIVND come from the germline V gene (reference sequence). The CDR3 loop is CASSIGAGQAYNEQFF. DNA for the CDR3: TGTGCCAGTAGTATAGGGGCGGGACAGGCCTACAATGAGCAGTTCTTC.

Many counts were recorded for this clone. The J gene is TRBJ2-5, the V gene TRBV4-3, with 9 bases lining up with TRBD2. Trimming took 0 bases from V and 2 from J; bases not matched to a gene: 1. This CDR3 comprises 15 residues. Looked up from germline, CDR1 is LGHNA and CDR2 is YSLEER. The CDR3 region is CASSQDSGGQETQYF. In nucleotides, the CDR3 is TGCGCCAGCAGCCAAGATAGCGGGGGACAAGAGACCCAGTACTTC.

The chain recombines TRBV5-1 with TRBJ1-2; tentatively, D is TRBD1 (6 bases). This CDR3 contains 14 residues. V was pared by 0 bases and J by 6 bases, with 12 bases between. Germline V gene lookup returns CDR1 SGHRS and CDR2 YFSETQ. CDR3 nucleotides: TGCGCCAGCAGCTTGGTGCCAGGGGACGATGGCTACACCTTC. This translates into CASSLVPGDDGYTF.

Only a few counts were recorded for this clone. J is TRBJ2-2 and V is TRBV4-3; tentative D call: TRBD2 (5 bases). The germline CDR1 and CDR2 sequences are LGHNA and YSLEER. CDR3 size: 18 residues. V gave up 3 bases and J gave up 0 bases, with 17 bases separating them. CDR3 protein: CASSHIVLAASNTGELFF. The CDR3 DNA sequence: TGCGCCAGCAGCCACATTGTCCTAGCTGCTTCGAACACCGGGGAGCTGTTTTTT.

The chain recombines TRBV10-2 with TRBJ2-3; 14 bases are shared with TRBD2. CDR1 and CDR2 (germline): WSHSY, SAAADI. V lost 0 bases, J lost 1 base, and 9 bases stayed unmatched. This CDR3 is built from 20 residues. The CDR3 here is CASSESIISGLAGGTDTQYF. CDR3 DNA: TGCGCCAGCAGTGAGTCGATTATCTCGGGACTAGCGGGGGGCACAGATACGCAGTATTTT.

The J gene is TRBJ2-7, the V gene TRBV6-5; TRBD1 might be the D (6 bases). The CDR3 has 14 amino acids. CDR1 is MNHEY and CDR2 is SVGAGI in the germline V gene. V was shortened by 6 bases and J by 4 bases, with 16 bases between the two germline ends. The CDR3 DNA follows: TGTGCCAGCAGCCTACAGGGTCCCAAGTACGAGCAGTACTTC. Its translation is CASSLQGPKYEQYF.

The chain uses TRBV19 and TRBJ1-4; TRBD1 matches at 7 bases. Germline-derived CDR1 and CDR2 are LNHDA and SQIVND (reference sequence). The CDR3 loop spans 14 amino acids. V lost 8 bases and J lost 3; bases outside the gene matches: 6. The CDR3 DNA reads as TGTGCCAGTGAAGGGACAGCTCCTAATGAAAAACTGTTTTTT. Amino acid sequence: CASEGTAPNEKLFF.

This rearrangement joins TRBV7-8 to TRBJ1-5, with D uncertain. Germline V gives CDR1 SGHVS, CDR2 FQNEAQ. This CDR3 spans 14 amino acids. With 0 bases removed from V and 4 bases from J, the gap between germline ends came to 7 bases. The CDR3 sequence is CASSLAPRNQPQHF. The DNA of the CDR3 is TGTGCCAGCAGCTTAGCGCCCAGAAATCAGCCCCAGCATTTT.

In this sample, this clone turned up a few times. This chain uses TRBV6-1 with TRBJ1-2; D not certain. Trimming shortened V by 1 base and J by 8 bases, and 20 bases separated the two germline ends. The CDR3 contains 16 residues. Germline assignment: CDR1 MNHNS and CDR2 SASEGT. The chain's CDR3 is CASSEGVWVFSGGYTF. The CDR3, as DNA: TGTGCCAGCAGTGAAGGAGTATGGGTCTTTTCGGGAGGCTACACCTTC.

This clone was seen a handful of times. DNA of the CDR3: TGTGCTAGTGCGTCGACAGGAATCAATCAGCCCCAGCATTTT. Protein product: CASASTGINQPQHF. This chain links TRBV12-5 with TRBJ1-5; D may be TRBD1 (6 bases). CDR3 length: 14 residues. The V end lost 7 bases, the J end lost 3 bases, and 13 bases lay between the germline ends. Germline V gene sequence: CDR1 LGHNT, CDR2 FRNRAP.

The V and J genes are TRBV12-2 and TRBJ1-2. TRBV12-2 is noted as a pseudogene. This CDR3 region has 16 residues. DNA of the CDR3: TGTGCAAGTCGCTTACTGGAGTCTCGGGGTTACTATGGCTACACCTTC. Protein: CASRLLESRGYYGYTF.

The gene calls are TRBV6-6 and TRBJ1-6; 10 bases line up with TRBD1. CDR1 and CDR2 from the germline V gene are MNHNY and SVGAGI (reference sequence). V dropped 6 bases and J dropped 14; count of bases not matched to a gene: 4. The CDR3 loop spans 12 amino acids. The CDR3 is CASSQDRGALHF. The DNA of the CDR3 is TGTGCCAGCAGCCAGGACAGGGGGGCCCTCCACTTT.

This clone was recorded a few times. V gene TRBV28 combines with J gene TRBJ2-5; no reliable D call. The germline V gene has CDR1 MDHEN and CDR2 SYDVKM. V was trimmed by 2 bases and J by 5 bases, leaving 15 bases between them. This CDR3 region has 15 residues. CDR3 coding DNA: TGTGCCAGCAGTTTAAACGTGGATAGCTCGGAGACCCAGTACTTC. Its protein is CASSLNVDSSETQYF.

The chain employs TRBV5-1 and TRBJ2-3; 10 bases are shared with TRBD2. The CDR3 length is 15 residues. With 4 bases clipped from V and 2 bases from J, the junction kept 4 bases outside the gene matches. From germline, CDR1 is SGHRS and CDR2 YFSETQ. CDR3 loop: CASSVGLAVTDTQYF. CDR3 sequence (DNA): TGCGCCAGCAGCGTAGGACTAGCGGTCACAGATACGCAGTATTTT. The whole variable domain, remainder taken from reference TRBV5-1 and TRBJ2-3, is KAGVTQTPRYLIKTRGQQVTLSCSPISGHRSVSWYQQTPGQGLQFLFEYFSETQRNKGNFPGRFSGRQFSNSRSEMNVSTLELGDSALYLCASSVGLAVTDTQYFGPGTRLTVL.

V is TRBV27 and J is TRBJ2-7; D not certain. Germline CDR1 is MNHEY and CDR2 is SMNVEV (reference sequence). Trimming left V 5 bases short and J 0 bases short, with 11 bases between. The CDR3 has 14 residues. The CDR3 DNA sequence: TGTGCCAGCAGTGGTAACTACCCCTCCTACGAGCAGTACTTC. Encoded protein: CASSGNYPSYEQYF.